The 26 T cell receptor beta chains below all came from one sample that was sequenced in a study of blood T cell repertoires in COVID-19 (dated by TCRdb to the early 2020s). Libraries were constructed by the immunoSEQ multiplex PCR assay. As stored in TCRdb, this immuneACCESS dataset retains in-frame rearrangements with V and J assigned. A fraction of the clones does not appear; measured against another copy, unresolved V genes explain less than half of the discrepancy, and the remainder lacks a known reason. The sample has a few hundred thousand clones on record, almost 90% of them singletons. 2.9% of the sample lies in the top ten. Material: peripheral blood. These receptors all stem from a woman younger than 45 with COVID-19, enrolled during active disease.

The chain employs TRBV5-1 and TRBJ1-2; TRBD1 is a possible D gene (5 bases). CDR1 and CDR2 (germline): SGHRS, YFSETQ. Deletions cut 0 bases from V and 4 bases from J, with 16 bases between. This CDR3 region has 16 residues. CDR3 region: CASSLEGAMGSYGYTF. DNA of the CDR3: TGCGCCAGCAGCTTGGAAGGGGCGATGGGCAGCTATGGCTACACCTTC.

This chain joins TRBV5-1 and TRBJ1-3; no reliable D call. Germline V lookup: CDR1 SGHRS, CDR2 YFSETQ. V lost 2 bases and J 3 bases, leaving 12 bases between the germline ends. The CDR3 sequence is 15 residues long. CDR3 amino acids: CASSFGGIDGNTIYF. CDR3 in DNA: TGCGCCAGCAGCTTTGGCGGTATTGATGGAAACACCATATATTTT.

V gene TRBV12-3 or TRBV12-4 combines with J gene TRBJ1-3, with a possible D match to TRBD1 (5 bases). The CDR3 runs to 13 residues. Trimming pared 6 bases from V and 2 bases from J, leaving 8 bases between. The CDR3 here is CASSAGTGNTIYF. CDR3 nucleotide sequence: TGTGCCAGCAGCGCAGGGACTGGAAACACCATATATTTT.

V gene TRBV7-6 combines with J gene TRBJ2-2; 11 bases are a match to TRBD2. The CDR3 totals 15 residues. Unmatched junction bases numbered 0, after V lost 2 bases and J lost 4 bases. Germline V gene sequence: CDR1 SGHVS, CDR2 FNYEAQ. CDR3 DNA: TGTGCCAGCAGCTTACTAGCGGGAGGCACCGGGGAGCTGTTTTTT. Protein sequence: CASSLLAGGTGELFF.

V is TRBV4-1 and J is TRBJ1-2, with D unresolved. The V end lost 5 bases, the J end lost 7 bases, and 14 bases lay between the germline ends. Germline loops: CDR1 MGHRA, CDR2 YSYEKL. There are 13 residues in the CDR3. Written as DNA, the CDR3 is TGCGCCAGCAGCTTCCCGGGGTTATTTGGCTACACCTTC. It yields the protein CASSFPGLFGYTF.

This chain uses TRBV7-3 with TRBJ1-1, with TRBD1 matching 8 bases. The V gene end was trimmed by 2 bases and the J gene end by 3 bases; junction bases not matched to a gene: 5. The CDR3 sequence is 15 residues long. CDR1 is SGHTA, CDR2 FQGTGA, per germline. The CDR3 bases are TGTGCCAGCAGCTTAGCAGGGGGCCTGGACACTGAAGCTTTCTTT. This codes for CASSLAGGLDTEAFF.

The V and J genes are TRBV12-2 and TRBJ2-2; whether TRBD2, the table's D call, matches the DNA was not checked. TRBV12-2 is described as a pseudogene. The CDR3 totals 19 residues. CDR3 DNA sequence: TGTGCAAGTCGCTTAGAGTGGCCATGGCGGAAAACCAACACCGGGGAGCTGTTTTTT. Residues: CASRLEWPWRKTNTGELFF.

The chain combines TRBV30 with TRBJ1-1, with no clear D. This CDR3 contains 14 residues. CDR1 and CDR2 (germline): GTSNPN, SVGIG (reference sequence). V lost 0 bases and J 10 bases, leaving 18 bases between the germline ends. CDR3 sequence: CAWSVGSGKLGAFF. The CDR3 region has the DNA TGTGCCTGGAGTGTAGGTTCGGGGAAGCTGGGAGCTTTCTTT.

The CDR3 nucleotides are TGTGCCAGCAGTGATCCTCCGACAGGGGGTGGGCGTAGGACGCAGCATTTT. It codes for CASSDPPTGGGRRTQHF. The chain has TRBV2 and TRBJ1-5; 9 bases fit TRBD1. J was trimmed by 13 bases and V by 3 bases; bases with no gene match: 19. The CDR3 consists of 17 residues. CDR1 is SNHLY and CDR2 is FYNNEI in the germline V gene.

The CDR3 region is CAIMPGTNTGELFF. CDR3 nucleotide sequence: TGTGCCATCATGCCAGGAACGAACACCGGGGAGCTGTTTTTT. The V gene is TRBV10-3, the J gene TRBJ2-2; D is unclear. Deletions cut 7 bases from V and 0 bases from J, with 9 bases between. This CDR3 region has 14 residues. Germline V lookup: CDR1 ENHRY, CDR2 SYGVKD.

The chain employs TRBV5-1 and TRBJ1-5; a possible D gene is TRBD1 (5 bases). Trimming shortened V by 0 bases and J by 0 bases, and 22 bases separated the two germline ends. The CDR3 covers 20 residues. Germline V gene lookup returns CDR1 SGHRS and CDR2 YFSETQ. CDR3: CASSLDSGRAFGYSNQPQHF. The DNA of the CDR3 is TGCGCCAGCAGCTTGGACTCCGGCAGGGCTTTTGGGTATAGCAATCAGCCCCAGCATTTT.

The chain recombines TRBV29-1 with TRBJ1-2, with TRBD1 identical over 12 bases. V gave up 5 bases and J gave up 6 bases; unmatched junction bases: 10. CDR1 is SQVTM, CDR2 ANQGSEA, per germline. This CDR3 has 15 residues. CDR3 in amino acids: CSVTAPGQGAHGYTF. The CDR3 DNA reads TGCAGCGTTACTGCCCCGGGACAGGGGGCGCATGGCTACACCTTC.

The rearrangement joins TRBV7-9 to TRBJ2-1; TRBD2 agrees at 7 bases. V was pared by 5 bases and J by 0 bases, with 16 bases of the junction left unmatched. CDR1 is SEHNR and CDR2 is FQNEAQ in the germline V gene (reference sequence). The CDR3 spans 19 residues. The CDR3 sequence: CASSPRLALLRSSYNEQFF. CDR3 coding DNA: TGTGCCAGCAGCCCCAGACTAGCACTACTCCGAAGCTCCTACAATGAGCAGTTCTTC.

The chain has TRBV4-1 and TRBJ1-1, with D maybe TRBD1 (6 bases). V was clipped by 0 bases and J by 4 bases, with 15 bases between them. CDR3 length: 16 amino acids. Germline V CDR1 and CDR2: MGHRA, YSYEKL. The CDR3 reads CASSQDGGAVGTEAFF. CDR3 coding DNA: TGCGCCAGCAGCCAAGACGGGGGGGCAGTGGGCACTGAAGCTTTCTTT.

The rearrangement links TRBV7-8 to TRBJ1-2, with a tentative D call TRBD1 (5 bases). Germline CDR1 is SGHVS and CDR2 is FQNEAQ. With 5 bases removed from V and 1 base from J, the gap between germline ends came to 14 bases. This CDR3 is 15 amino acids long. CDR3 sequence: CASSQDSALNYGYTF. CDR3 sequence (DNA): TGTGCCAGCAGCCAAGACAGCGCTCTTAACTATGGCTACACCTTC.

The V call is TRBV18, the J call TRBJ1-2; D not certain. Per the germline V gene, CDR1 is KGHSH and CDR2 is LQKENI. The CDR3 length is 14 residues. V lost 3 bases and J lost 8, with 16 bases in between. The CDR3 spells CASSPAGNREGYTF. DNA of the CDR3: TGTGCCAGCTCACCGGCAGGTAATCGAGAGGGCTACACCTTC.

This clone was seen just once. The rearrangement links TRBV6-5 to TRBJ1-2; 10 nucleotides align to TRBD1. Germline V gives CDR1 MNHEY, CDR2 SVGAGI. The CDR3 is 15 residues long. The V segment lost 7 bases and the J segment 4 bases; nucleotides outside the gene matches: 9. The CDR3 nucleotides are TGTGCCAGCACCGCCTGGGACAGGGGTTCCTATGGCTACACCTTC. Its protein is CASTAWDRGSYGYTF.

The gene calls are TRBV6-5 and TRBJ1-3; perhaps TRBD1 as D (6 bases). The CDR3 is 15 amino acids. Germline CDR1 is MNHEY and CDR2 is SVGAGI. V lost 4 bases to trimming and J lost 0 bases, with 10 bases between them. The chain's CDR3 is CASSFTGSSGNTIYF. CDR3 in DNA: TGTGCCAGCAGTTTCACAGGGAGCTCTGGAAACACCATATATTTT.

The chain joins TRBV18 to TRBJ2-3, with TRBD1 as a possible D gene (6 bases). With 4 bases removed from V and 2 bases from J, the gap between germline ends came to 13 bases. From germline, CDR1 is KGHSH and CDR2 LQKENI. CDR3 length: 15 residues. The CDR3 sequence: CASSLGQRYTDTQYF. The CDR3 DNA follows: TGTGCCAGCTCACTAGGACAGCGTTACACAGATACGCAGTATTTT.

This chain joins TRBV30 and TRBJ1-1; D is perhaps TRBD1 (5 bases). Trimming removed 0 bases from V and 4 bases from J, with 9 bases in between. CDR1 and CDR2 (germline): GTSNPN, SVGIG (reference sequence). The CDR3 runs to 13 residues. The CDR3 loop is CAWSVLRATEAFF. The CDR3 DNA follows: TGTGCCTGGAGTGTACTCAGGGCCACTGAAGCTTTCTTT.

V gene TRBV5-1 combines with J gene TRBJ2-3; tentative D call: TRBD1 (6 bases). CDR1 SGHRS and CDR2 YFSETQ come from the germline V gene. The V and J ends lost 1 base and 4 bases respectively, with 10 bases between them. The CDR3 spans 14 residues. Here the CDR3 reads CASSLQQGPDTQYF. In DNA, the CDR3 is TGCGCCAGCAGCTTGCAACAGGGCCCAGATACGCAGTATTTT.

This clone has only one observation. Here the CDR3 reads CASSQDRGGKLFF. The CDR3 DNA sequence: TGTGCCAGCAGCCAAGACAGGGGCGGAAAACTGTTTTTT. The chain has TRBV3-1 (or the pseudogene TRBV3-2) and TRBJ1-4, with D maybe TRBD1 (6 bases). CDR1 and CDR2 (germline): LGHDT, YNNKEL (reference sequence). V was cut by 0 bases and J by 10 bases, with 9 bases left in between. The CDR3 runs to 13 residues.

The rearrangement joins TRBV27 to TRBJ2-2, with 7 bases lining up with TRBD1. Trimming took 4 bases from V and 4 from J; bases not matched to a gene: 6. The CDR3 extends over 15 amino acids. Germline CDR1 MNHEY, CDR2 SMNVEV (reference sequence). CDR3 residues: CASSSLTGTTGELFF. Written as DNA, the CDR3 is TGTGCCAGCAGTTCATTGACAGGGACCACCGGGGAGCTGTTTTTT.

CDR3 loop: CASSLTGGGEQYF. CDR3 coding DNA: TGTGCCAGCAGCCTGACAGGGGGTGGAGAGCAGTACTTC. The J gene is TRBJ2-7, the V gene TRBV6-4, with 9 bases aligning to TRBD1. Germline V lookup: CDR1 MRHNA, CDR2 SNTAGT. V was pared by 6 bases and J by 7 bases, with 7 bases of the junction left unmatched. This CDR3 is built from 13 residues.

This chain joins TRBV3-1 (or the pseudogene TRBV3-2) and TRBJ1-2; 8 bases agree with TRBD1. Germline V gene lookup returns CDR1 LGHDT and CDR2 YNNKEL (reference sequence). This CDR3 has 15 residues. Trimming removed 0 bases from V and 4 bases from J; junction bases left unmatched: 4. CDR3 sequence: CASSQDYRGAYGYTF. In DNA, the CDR3 is TGTGCCAGCAGCCAAGATTACAGGGGGGCCTATGGCTACACCTTC.

CDR3 residues: CASSASGTSARKWDTGELFF. Here the CDR3 DNA reads TGTGCCAGCAGTGCATCCGGGACTAGCGCCCGCAAGTGGGACACCGGGGAGCTGTTTTTT. The V and J genes are TRBV6-1 and TRBJ2-2, with 10 nucleotides matching TRBD2. J was trimmed by 3 bases and V by 4 bases; bases with no gene match: 17. Germline CDR1 and CDR2: MNHNS and SASEGT. The CDR3 sequence is 20 residues long.